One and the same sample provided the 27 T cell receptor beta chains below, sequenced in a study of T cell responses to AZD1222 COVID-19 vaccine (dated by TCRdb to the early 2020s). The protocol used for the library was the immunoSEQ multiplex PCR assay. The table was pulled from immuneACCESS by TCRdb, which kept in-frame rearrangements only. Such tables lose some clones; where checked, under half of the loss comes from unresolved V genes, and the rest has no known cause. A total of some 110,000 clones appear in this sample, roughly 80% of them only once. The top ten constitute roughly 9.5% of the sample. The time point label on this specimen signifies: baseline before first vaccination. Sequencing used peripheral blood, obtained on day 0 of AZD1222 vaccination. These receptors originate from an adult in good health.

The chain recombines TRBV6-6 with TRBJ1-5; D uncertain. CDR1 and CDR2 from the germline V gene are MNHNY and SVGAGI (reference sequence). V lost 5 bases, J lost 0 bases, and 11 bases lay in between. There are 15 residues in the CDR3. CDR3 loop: CASSPLGSSNQPQHF. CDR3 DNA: TGTGCCAGCAGTCCCCTAGGGAGTAGCAATCAGCCCCAGCATTTT.

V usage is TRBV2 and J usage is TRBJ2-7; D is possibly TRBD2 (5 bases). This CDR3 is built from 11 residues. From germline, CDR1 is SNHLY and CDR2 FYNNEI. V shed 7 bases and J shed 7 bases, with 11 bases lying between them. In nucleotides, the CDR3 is TGTGCCAGCATCGGACTTGCGGAGCAGTACTTC. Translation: CASIGLAEQYF.

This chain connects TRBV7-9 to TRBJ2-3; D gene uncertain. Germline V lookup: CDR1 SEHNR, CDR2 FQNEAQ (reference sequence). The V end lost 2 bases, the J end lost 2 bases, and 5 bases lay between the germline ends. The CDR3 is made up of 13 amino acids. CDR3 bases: TGTGCCAGCAGCTTACTTCTCACAGATACGCAGTATTTT. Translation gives CASSLLLTDTQYF.

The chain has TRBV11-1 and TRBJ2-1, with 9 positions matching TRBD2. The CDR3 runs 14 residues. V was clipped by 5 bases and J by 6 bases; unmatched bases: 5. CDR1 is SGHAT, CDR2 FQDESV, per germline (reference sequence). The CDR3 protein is CASSASGNRNEQFF. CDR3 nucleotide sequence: TGTGCCAGCAGCGCTAGCGGGAATCGCAATGAGCAGTTCTTC.

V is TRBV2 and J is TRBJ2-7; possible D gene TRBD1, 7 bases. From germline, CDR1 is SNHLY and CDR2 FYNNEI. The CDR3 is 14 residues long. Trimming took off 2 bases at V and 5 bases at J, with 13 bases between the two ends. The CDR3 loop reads CASSEQGGGDEQYF. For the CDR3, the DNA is TGTGCCAGCAGTGAACAGGGGGGAGGCGACGAGCAGTACTTC.

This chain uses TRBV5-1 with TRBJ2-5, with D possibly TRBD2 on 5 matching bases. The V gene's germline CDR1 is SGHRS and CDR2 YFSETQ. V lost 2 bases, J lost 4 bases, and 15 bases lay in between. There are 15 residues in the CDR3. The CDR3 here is CASSLQGRGGETQYF. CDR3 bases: TGCGCCAGCAGCTTACAAGGTAGAGGAGGAGAGACCCAGTACTTC.

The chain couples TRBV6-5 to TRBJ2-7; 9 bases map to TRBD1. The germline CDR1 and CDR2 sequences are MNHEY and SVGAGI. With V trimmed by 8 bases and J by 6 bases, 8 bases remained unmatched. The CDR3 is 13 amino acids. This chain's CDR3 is CASSGTGRSEQYF. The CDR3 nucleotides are TGTGCCAGCTCCGGGACAGGGAGGAGCGAGCAGTACTTC.

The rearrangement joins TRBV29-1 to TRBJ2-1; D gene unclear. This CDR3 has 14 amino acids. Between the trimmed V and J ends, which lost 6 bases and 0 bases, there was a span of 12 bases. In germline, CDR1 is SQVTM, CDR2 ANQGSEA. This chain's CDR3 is CSVPARSSYNEQFF. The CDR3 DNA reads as TGCAGCGTGCCAGCGAGAAGCTCCTACAATGAGCAGTTCTTC.

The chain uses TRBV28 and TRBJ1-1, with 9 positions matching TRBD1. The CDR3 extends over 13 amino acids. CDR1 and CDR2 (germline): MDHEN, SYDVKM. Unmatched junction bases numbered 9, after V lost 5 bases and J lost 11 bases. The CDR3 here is CASSPGQGIIAFF. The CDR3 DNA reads TGTGCCAGCAGTCCAGGACAGGGGATAATTGCTTTCTTT.

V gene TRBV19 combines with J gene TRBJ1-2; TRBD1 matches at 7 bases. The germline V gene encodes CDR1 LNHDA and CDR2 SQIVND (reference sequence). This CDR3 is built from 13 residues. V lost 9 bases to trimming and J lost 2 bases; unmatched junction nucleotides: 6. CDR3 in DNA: TGTGCCAGCCGTGCAGGGGGAAACTATGGCTACACCTTC. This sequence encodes CASRAGGNYGYTF.

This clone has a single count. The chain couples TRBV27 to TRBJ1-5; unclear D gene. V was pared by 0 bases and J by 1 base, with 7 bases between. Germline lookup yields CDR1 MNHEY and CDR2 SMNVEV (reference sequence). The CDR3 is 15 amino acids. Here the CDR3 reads CASSLSGESNQPQHF. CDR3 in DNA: TGTGCCAGCAGTTTATCTGGGGAGAGCAATCAGCCCCAGCATTTT.

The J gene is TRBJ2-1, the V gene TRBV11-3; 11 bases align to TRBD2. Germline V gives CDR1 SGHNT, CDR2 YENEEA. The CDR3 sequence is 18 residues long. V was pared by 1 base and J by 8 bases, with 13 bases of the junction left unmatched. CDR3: CASSLGPGGSGGAYEQFF. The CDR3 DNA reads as TGTGCCAGCAGCTTAGGGCCCGGGGGTAGCGGGGGGGCCTATGAGCAGTTCTTC. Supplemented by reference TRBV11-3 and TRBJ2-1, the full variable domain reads EAGVVQSPRYKIIEKKQPVAFWCNPISGHNTLYWYLQNLGQGPELLIRYENEEAVDDSQLPKDRFSAERLKGVDSTLKIQPAELGDSAVYLCASSLGPGGSGGAYEQFFGPGTRLTVL.

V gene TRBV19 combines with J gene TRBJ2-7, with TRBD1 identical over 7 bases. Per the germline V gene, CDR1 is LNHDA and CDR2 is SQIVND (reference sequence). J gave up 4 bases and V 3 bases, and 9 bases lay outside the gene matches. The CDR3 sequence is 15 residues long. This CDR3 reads CASSISGQPHYEQYF. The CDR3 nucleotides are TGTGCCAGTAGTATTTCGGGACAGCCTCATTACGAGCAGTACTTC. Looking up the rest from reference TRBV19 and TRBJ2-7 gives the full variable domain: DGGITQSPKYLFRKEGQNVTLSCEQNLNHDAMYWYRQDPGQGLRLIYYSQIVNDFQKGDIAEGYSVSREKKESFPLTVTSAQKNPTAFYLCASSISGQPHYEQYFGPGTRLTVT.

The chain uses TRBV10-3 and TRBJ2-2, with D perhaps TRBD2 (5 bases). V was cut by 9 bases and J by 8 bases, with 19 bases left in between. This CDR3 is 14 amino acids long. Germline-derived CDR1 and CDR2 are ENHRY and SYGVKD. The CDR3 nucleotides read TGTGCCATGGCTTTTGAGCGGATGACTGGGGAGCTGTTTTTT. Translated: CAMAFERMTGELFF.

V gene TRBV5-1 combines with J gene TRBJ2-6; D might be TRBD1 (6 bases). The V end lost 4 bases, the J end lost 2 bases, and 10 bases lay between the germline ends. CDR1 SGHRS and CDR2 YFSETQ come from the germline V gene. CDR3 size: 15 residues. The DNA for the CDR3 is TGCGCCAGCAGCGTTGGACAGCCTGGGGCCAACGTCCTGACTTTC. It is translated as CASSVGQPGANVLTF.

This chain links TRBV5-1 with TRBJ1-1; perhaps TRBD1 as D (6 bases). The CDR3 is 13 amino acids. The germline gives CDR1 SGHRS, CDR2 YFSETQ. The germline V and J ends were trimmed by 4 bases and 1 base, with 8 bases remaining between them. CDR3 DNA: TGCGCCAGCAGCATACAGGGGAACACTGAAGCTTTCTTT. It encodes CASSIQGNTEAFF. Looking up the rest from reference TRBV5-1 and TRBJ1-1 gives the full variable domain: KAGVTQTPRYLIKTRGQQVTLSCSPISGHRSVSWYQQTPGQGLQFLFEYFSETQRNKGNFPGRFSGRQFSNSRSEMNVSTLELGDSALYLCASSIQGNTEAFFGQGTRLTVV.

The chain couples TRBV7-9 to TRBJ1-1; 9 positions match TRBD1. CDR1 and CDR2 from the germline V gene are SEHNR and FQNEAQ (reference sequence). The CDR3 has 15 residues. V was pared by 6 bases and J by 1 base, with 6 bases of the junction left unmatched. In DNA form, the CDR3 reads TGTGCCAGCAGTCCCGGGACAGGGTCGAACACTGAAGCTTTCTTT. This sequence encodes CASSPGTGSNTEAFF.

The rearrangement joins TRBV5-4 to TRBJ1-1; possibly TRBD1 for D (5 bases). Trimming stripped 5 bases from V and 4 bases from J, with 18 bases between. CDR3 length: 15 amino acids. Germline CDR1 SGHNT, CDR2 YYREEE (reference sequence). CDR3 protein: CASRPGGSWGTEAFF. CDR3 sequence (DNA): TGTGCCAGCAGGCCTGGGGGTTCCTGGGGCACTGAAGCTTTCTTT.

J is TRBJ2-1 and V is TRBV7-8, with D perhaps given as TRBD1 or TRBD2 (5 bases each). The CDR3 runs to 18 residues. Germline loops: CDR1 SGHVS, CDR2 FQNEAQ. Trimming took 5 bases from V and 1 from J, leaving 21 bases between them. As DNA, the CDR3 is TGTGCCAGCAGCCGCTTAAGGGGAGAGGGCCGGTCCTACAATGAGCAGTTCTTC. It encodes CASSRLRGEGRSYNEQFF.

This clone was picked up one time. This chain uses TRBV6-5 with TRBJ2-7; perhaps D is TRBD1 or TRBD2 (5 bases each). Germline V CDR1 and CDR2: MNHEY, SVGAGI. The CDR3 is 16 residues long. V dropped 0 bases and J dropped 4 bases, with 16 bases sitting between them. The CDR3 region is CASSYSGDRSRYEQYF. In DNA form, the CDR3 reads TGTGCCAGCAGTTACTCGGGGGATAGAAGTCGGTACGAGCAGTACTTC.

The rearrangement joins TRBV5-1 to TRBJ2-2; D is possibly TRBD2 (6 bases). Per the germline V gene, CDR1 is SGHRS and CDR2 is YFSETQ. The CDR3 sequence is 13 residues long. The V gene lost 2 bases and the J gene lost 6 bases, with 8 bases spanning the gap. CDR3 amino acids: CASSFSGPGELFF. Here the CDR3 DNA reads TGCGCCAGCAGCTTTAGCGGCCCCGGGGAGCTGTTTTTT.

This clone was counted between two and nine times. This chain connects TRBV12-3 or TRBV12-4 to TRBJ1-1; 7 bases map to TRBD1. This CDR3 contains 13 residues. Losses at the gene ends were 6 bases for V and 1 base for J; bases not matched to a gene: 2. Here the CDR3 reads CASRGQQNTEAFF. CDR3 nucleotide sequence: TGTGCCAGCAGGGGACAGCAGAACACTGAAGCTTTCTTT.

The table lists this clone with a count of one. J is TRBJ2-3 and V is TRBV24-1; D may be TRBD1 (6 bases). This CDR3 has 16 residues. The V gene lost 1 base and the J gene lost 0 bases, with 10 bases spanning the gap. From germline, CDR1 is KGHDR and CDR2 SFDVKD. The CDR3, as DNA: TGTGCCACCAGTGATTTCAGGGGTTCTAGCACAGATACGCAGTATTTT. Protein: CATSDFRGSSTDTQYF.

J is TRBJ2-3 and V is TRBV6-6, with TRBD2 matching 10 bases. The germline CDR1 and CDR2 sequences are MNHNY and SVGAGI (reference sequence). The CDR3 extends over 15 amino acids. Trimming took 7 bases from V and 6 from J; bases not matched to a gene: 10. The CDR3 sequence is CASMRTSGFTDTQYF. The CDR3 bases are TGTGCCAGCATGAGGACTAGCGGATTCACGGATACGCAGTATTTT.

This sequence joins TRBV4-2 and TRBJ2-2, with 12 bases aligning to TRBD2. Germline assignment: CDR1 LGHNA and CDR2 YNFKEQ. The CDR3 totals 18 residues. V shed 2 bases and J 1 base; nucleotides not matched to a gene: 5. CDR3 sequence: CASSQLQTSGGNTGELFF. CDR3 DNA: TGTGCCAGCAGCCAACTTCAGACTAGCGGGGGGAACACCGGGGAGCTGTTTTTT.

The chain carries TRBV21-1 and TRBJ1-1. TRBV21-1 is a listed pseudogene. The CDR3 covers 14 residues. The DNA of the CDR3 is TGTGCCAGCAGCACCGCCGGGGGGGCCTCTGAAGCTTTCTTT. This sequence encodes CASSTAGGASEAFF.

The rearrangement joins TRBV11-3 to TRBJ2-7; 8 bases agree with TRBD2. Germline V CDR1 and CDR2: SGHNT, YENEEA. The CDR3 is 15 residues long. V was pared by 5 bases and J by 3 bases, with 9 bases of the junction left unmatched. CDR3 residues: CASSAGGALGYEQYF. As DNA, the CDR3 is TGTGCCAGCAGCGCCGGGGGGGCACTAGGCTACGAGCAGTACTTC.